This TCR beta chain was retrieved from a study of blood T cell repertoires in COVID-19. For the study at large: PBMCs, B-cell-depleted T cells, or T cells were the source of the cDNA or gDNA that made up the material.

The CDR3 covers 14 residues. Trimming removed 4 bases at V and 4 bases at J, with 13 bases between. CDR1 and CDR2 (germline): SGHTA, FQGNSA. Assay: immunoSEQ multiplex PCR; the TCRdb copy retains only in-frame clones and omits some. The table has some 150,000 clones, more than 75% seen once. The sequencing input was peripheral blood. This chain connects TRBV7-2 to TRBJ1-2, with D possibly TRBD1 on 6 matching bases. The sequence derives from a man between 18 and 29 years old with active or convalescent COVID-19. CDR3 sequence: CASSSRTDSYGYTF. The CDR3 bases are TGTGCCAGCAGCTCCCGGACAGACTCCTATGGCTACACCTTC.